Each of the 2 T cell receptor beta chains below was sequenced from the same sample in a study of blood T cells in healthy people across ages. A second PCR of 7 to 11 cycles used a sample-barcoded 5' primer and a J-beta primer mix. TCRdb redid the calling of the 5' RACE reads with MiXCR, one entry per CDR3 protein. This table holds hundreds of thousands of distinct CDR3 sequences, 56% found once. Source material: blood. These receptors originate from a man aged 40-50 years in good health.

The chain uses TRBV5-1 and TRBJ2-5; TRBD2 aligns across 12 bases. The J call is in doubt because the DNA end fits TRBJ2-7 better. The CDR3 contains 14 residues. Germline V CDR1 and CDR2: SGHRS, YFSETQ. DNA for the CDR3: TGCGCCAGCAGCATGACTAGCGGGAGTTTCGAGCAGTACTTC. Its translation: CASSMTSGSFEQYF.

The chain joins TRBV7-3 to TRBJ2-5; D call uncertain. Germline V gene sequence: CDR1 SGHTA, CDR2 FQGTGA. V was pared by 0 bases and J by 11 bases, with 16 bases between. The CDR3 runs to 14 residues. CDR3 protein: CASSLTRPPGEQYF. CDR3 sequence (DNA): TGTGCCAGCAGCTTAACCCGTCCCCCCGGTGAGCAGTACTTC.